This entry concerns a single TCR beta chain. As yet, its antigen is unknown. The sample belongs to a study of cytomegalovirus exposure and HLA in healthy donors. Study-level information: Tens of millions of unique TCRs, all from HLA-typed donors, were included in an early release of the data. General study findings and limits: Presence/absence analyses treated sequencing depth as roughly uniform across donors.

Primers for the PCR totalled 60 Vbeta and 13 Jbeta. Measured with immunoSEQ multiplex PCR; TCRdb has only the in-frame clones, and not every one. The sample totals approximately 80,000 clones. The V and J ends lost 4 bases and 6 bases respectively, with 16 bases between them. The CDR3 contains 15 residues. Germline V CDR1 and CDR2: SGHDN, FVKESK. Input material: PBMCs. This chain links TRBV14 with TRBJ2-4; D is unresolved. This receptor was identified in a woman in her twenties or thirties in good health and CMV-seronegative. DNA of the CDR3: TGTGCCAGCAGCCCTACGACGTCAGGCACAAACATTCAGTACTTC. Translation: CASSPTTSGTNIQYF.